The 13 T cell receptor beta chains listed next were all sequenced from one sample in a study of blood T cell repertoires in COVID-19. Clones were read by immunoSEQ multiplex PCR, and TCRdb kept only the in-frame ones, dropping some. The profile shows 250,000 to 350,000 clones, 86% of them singletons. Sequencing was done on a sample of peripheral blood. The receptors were gathered from a woman aged 50 to 60 with acute or convalescent COVID-19.

The chain couples TRBV18 to TRBJ1-5, with 7 bases that match TRBD1. The CDR3 extends over 15 amino acids. Trimming removed 4 bases from V and 4 bases from J; junction bases left unmatched: 7. The germline V gene encodes CDR1 KGHSH and CDR2 LQKENI. Here the CDR3 DNA reads TGTGCCAGCTCACAAACGGGACAGCTTAATCAGCCCCAGCATTTT. Its translation is CASSQTGQLNQPQHF.

This rearrangement joins TRBV12-3 or TRBV12-4 to TRBJ2-3; TRBD2 might be the D (6 bases). Trimming stripped 2 bases from V and 9 bases from J, with 12 bases between. The CDR3 sequence is 13 residues long. The CDR3 reads CASSLRGLGTQYF. The CDR3 bases are TGTGCCAGCAGTTTAAGGGGACTCGGAACGCAGTATTTT.

Only a few counts were recorded for this clone. The rearrangement uses TRBV3-1 (or the pseudogene TRBV3-2) and TRBJ1-3; D not certain. CDR3 length: 15 residues. V lost 0 bases and J lost 3, with 9 bases in between. Germline values: CDR1 LGHDT, CDR2 YNNKEL (reference sequence). The CDR3 DNA follows: TGTGCCAGCAGCCAAGAATGGAGCCTTGGAAACACCATATATTTT. Its translation: CASSQEWSLGNTIYF.

The V call is TRBV20-1, the J call TRBJ2-3; 8 nucleotides align to TRBD2. V dropped 3 bases and J dropped 0; count of bases not matched to a gene: 11. Per the germline V gene, CDR1 is DFQATT and CDR2 is SNEGSKA (reference sequence). The CDR3 runs to 17 residues. The CDR3 sequence: CSASGTSGATSTDTQYF. Written as DNA, the CDR3 is TGCAGTGCTAGTGGCACTAGCGGAGCCACTAGCACAGATACGCAGTATTTT.

This chain joins TRBV6-4 and TRBJ1-4; 7 bases are a match to TRBD1. Per the germline V gene, CDR1 is MRHNA and CDR2 is SNTAGT. This CDR3 region has 18 residues. After removal of 5 bases from V and 4 bases from J, the junction contained 16 bases not matched to a gene. This CDR3 is CASSLTPIGQANNEKLFF. CDR3 DNA sequence: TGTGCCAGCAGTCTCACTCCGATCGGACAGGCAAATAATGAAAAACTGTTTTTT.

The chain uses TRBV5-3 and TRBJ1-5, with a tentative D call TRBD1 (6 bases). TRBV5-3 is filed as an ORF, its function uncertain. This CDR3 region has 16 residues. Trimming took off 1 base at V and 5 bases at J, with 16 bases between the two ends. The CDR3 region is CARSLKEAGVDQPQHF. Here the CDR3 DNA reads TGTGCCAGAAGCTTGAAAGAGGCAGGGGTAGATCAGCCCCAGCATTTT.

The chain recombines TRBV7-6 with TRBJ2-7; maybe TRBD1 (5 bases). In germline, CDR1 is SGHVS, CDR2 FNYEAQ. This CDR3 has 14 residues. The V and J ends lost 1 base and 1 base respectively, with 8 bases between them. The CDR3 DNA reads TGTGCCAGCAGCTTAGAGGACACTTCCTACGAGCAGTACTTC. It encodes CASSLEDTSYEQYF.

This chain links TRBV19 with TRBJ2-1; 11 positions agree with TRBD2. Per germline, CDR1 LNHDA and CDR2 SQIVND (reference sequence). CDR3 length: 16 amino acids. Germline trimming cut 4 bases from V and 5 bases from J; bases unmatched to any gene: 7. The CDR3 loop is CASSTVAGGHDNEQFF. The CDR3 DNA is TGTGCCAGTAGTACTGTAGCGGGAGGGCACGACAATGAGCAGTTCTTC.

V usage is TRBV7-9 and J usage is TRBJ1-4; TRBD1 matches at 8 bases. This CDR3 contains 16 residues. The V and J ends lost 5 bases and 0 bases, in that order; junction bases with no gene match: 5. Germline V gene lookup returns CDR1 SEHNR and CDR2 FQNEAQ (reference sequence). The CDR3 protein is CASSQSQGATNEKLFF. CDR3 DNA: TGTGCCAGCAGCCAATCACAGGGGGCAACTAATGAAAAACTGTTTTTT.

J is TRBJ2-2 and V is TRBV27; TRBD1 might be the D (6 bases). The CDR3 runs 14 residues. V was cut by 5 bases and J by 6 bases, with 13 bases left in between. Germline V lookup: CDR1 MNHEY, CDR2 SMNVEV (reference sequence). In DNA, the CDR3 is TGTGCCAGCAGTGGCTGGACAGTGGCCGGGGAGCTGTTTTTT. Translation: CASSGWTVAGELFF.

The chain joins TRBV7-2 to TRBJ1-5, with a tentative D call TRBD1 (5 bases). V was shortened by 2 bases and J by 6 bases, with 14 bases between the two germline ends. Germline CDR1 and CDR2: SGHTA and FQGNSA. CDR3 length equals 15 residues. CDR3 bases: TGTGCCAGCAGCTTAAAAGGGGCCGTAAGTCAGCCCCAGCATTTT. Residues: CASSLKGAVSQPQHF.

This clone was recorded only once. This chain uses TRBV27 with TRBJ2-6; TRBD2 might be the D (6 bases). Germline V gene lookup returns CDR1 MNHEY and CDR2 SMNVEV (reference sequence). CDR3 length equals 16 residues. V gave up 6 bases and J gave up 0 bases, with 12 bases separating them. Written as DNA, the CDR3 is TGTGCCAGCAGATCTCTCGGGGGCTCTGGGGCCAACGTCCTGACTTTC. Translating gives CASRSLGGSGANVLTF.

The V gene is TRBV5-1, the J gene TRBJ1-1; weak D call: TRBD1 (6 bases). Germline-derived CDR1 and CDR2 are SGHRS and YFSETQ. The CDR3 has 15 residues. Trimming pared 0 bases from V and 0 bases from J, leaving 9 bases between. CDR3 amino acids: CASSLGPGVNTEAFF. The CDR3 nucleotides are TGCGCCAGCAGCTTGGGGCCAGGGGTGAACACTGAAGCTTTCTTT.